These 25 T cell receptor beta chains originate from one sample sequenced in a study of blood T cell repertoires in COVID-19 (TCRdb year 2020). Receptor libraries were prepared by the immunoSEQ multiplex PCR assay. TCRdb carries this immuneACCESS record with in-frame sequences only. Its versions omit some clonotypes, under half of them owing to an unresolved V gene in the studies checked, with the rest unexplained. In this sample the table shows 200,000 to 250,000 clones, about nine tenths of which occur a single time. The top ten clonotypes cover about 6.3% of the sample. The sample taken for sequencing was PBMCs or T cells enriched from blood (not recorded which). These receptors originate from a woman younger than 45 with acute COVID-19.

This clone appeared a single time. V usage is TRBV12-3 or TRBV12-4 and J usage is TRBJ2-7, with D perhaps matching TRBD2 (6 bases). Trimming took off 6 bases at V and 7 bases at J, with 10 bases between the two ends. The CDR3 is 11 amino acids. The CDR3 DNA sequence: TGTGCCAGCAGAGTGCGGGGAGAGCAGTACTTC. As protein: CASRVRGEQYF.

The chain is built from TRBV11-2 and TRBJ2-1; TRBD2 agrees at 10 bases. Germline lookup yields CDR1 SGHAT and CDR2 FQNNGV. This CDR3 spans 17 amino acids. Trimming took 3 bases from V and 1 from J; bases not matched to a gene: 6. CDR3 sequence reads: CASSFHSGGPSYNEQFF. CDR3 coding DNA: TGTGCCAGCAGCTTCCATAGCGGGGGGCCATCCTACAATGAGCAGTTCTTC.

The chain joins TRBV14 to TRBJ1-4, with 7 bases matching TRBD1. J was trimmed by 11 bases and V by 0 bases; bases with no gene match: 12. The CDR3 length is 16 residues. Per germline, CDR1 SGHDN and CDR2 FVKESK. CDR3 amino acids: CASSQEGTAIPRKLFF. CDR3 DNA: TGTGCCAGCAGCCAAGAAGGGACAGCAATCCCGAGGAAACTGTTTTTT.

This clone has only a few counts. The genes are TRBV2 and TRBJ2-7; 7 nucleotides match TRBD2. The CDR3 extends over 14 amino acids. The germline V gene encodes CDR1 SNHLY and CDR2 FYNNEI. V was clipped by 5 bases and J by 0 bases; unmatched bases: 4. CDR3 coding DNA: TGTGCCAGCAGTAAGGAGCGGGGCTCCTACGAGCAGTACTTC. Its protein product is CASSKERGSYEQYF.

The CDR3 spells CASSLEPSGGSYNEQFF. The CDR3 DNA is TGTGCCAGCAGCTTGGAGCCTAGCGGGGGGTCCTACAATGAGCAGTTCTTC. This chain connects TRBV5-5 to TRBJ2-1; 11 bases align to TRBD2. Germline V gene lookup returns CDR1 SGHKS and CDR2 YYEKEE (reference sequence). The CDR3 is 17 residues long. Trimming removed 0 bases from V and 1 base from J; junction bases left unmatched: 3.

The V and J genes are TRBV5-1 and TRBJ2-7; 14 bases match TRBD2. V dropped 4 bases and J dropped 4; count of bases not matched to a gene: 4. The CDR3 contains 15 residues. Germline assignment: CDR1 SGHRS and CDR2 YFSETQ. CDR3 bases: TGCGCCAGCAGCGCGACTAGCGGGGGGGCTTACGAGCAGTACTTC. Translated: CASSATSGGAYEQYF.

V gene TRBV10-3 combines with J gene TRBJ2-7, with TRBD2 matching 7 bases. Unmatched junction bases numbered 3, after V lost 8 bases and J lost 5 bases. This CDR3 is built from 11 residues. Germline CDR1 reads ENHRY; CDR2 reads SYGVKD. DNA for the CDR3: TGTGCCATCCGGGAGGTGGACGAGCAGTACTTC. Its translation: CAIREVDEQYF.

This sequence joins TRBV6-5 and TRBJ1-1; D is possibly TRBD1 (6 bases). The germline V gene encodes CDR1 MNHEY and CDR2 SVGAGI. The V gene lost 6 bases and the J gene lost 8 bases, with 10 bases spanning the gap. This CDR3 has 11 residues. CDR3 DNA sequence: TGTGCCAGCAGCACTACAGGGGAAGCTTTCTTT. As protein: CASSTTGEAFF.

The chain recombines TRBV11-2 with TRBJ2-5, with TRBD2 identical over 11 bases. Germline CDR1 reads SGHAT; CDR2 reads FQNNGV. CDR3 length: 17 amino acids. V dropped 3 bases and J dropped 4; count of bases not matched to a gene: 10. CDR3 nucleotides: TGTGCCAGCAGCTTGCAGGGTAGCGGGGGGGCCACAGAGACCCAGTACTTC. Encoded protein: CASSLQGSGGATETQYF.

V gene TRBV28 combines with J gene TRBJ2-7; 8 nucleotides align to TRBD1. Germline V gene data show CDR1 as MDHEN and CDR2 as SYDVKM. V lost 7 bases to trimming and J lost 3 bases; unmatched junction nucleotides: 11. The CDR3 consists of 15 residues. The CDR3, as DNA: TGTGCCAGCACTTCCCCGACGACAGGGGACTACGAGCAGTACTTC. Encoded protein: CASTSPTTGDYEQYF. Filled out from reference TRBV28 and TRBJ2-7, the complete variable domain reads DVKVTQSSRYLVKRTGEKVFLECVQDMDHENMFWYRQDPGLGLRLIYFSYDVKMKEKGDIPEGYSVSREKKERFSLILESASTNQTSMYLCASTSPTTGDYEQYFGPGTRLTVT.

The chain has TRBV7-2 and TRBJ1-2, with no clear D. V lost 1 base to trimming and J lost 4 bases, with 7 bases between them. The CDR3 sequence is 13 residues long. Germline lookup yields CDR1 SGHTA and CDR2 FQGNSA. CDR3 sequence: CASSLETSYGYTF. The DNA for the CDR3 is TGTGCCAGCAGCTTAGAGACAAGCTATGGCTACACCTTC.

V usage is TRBV28 and J usage is TRBJ1-6; no clear D gene. Trimming took off 2 bases at V and 11 bases at J, with 22 bases between the two ends. The CDR3 runs to 17 residues. Germline V gene lookup returns CDR1 MDHEN and CDR2 SYDVKM. The CDR3 nucleotides are TGTGCCAGCAGTTTAGATTCGTCGATAGTGCGGGCACCACCCCTCCACTTT. This sequence encodes CASSLDSSIVRAPPLHF.

The J gene is TRBJ1-3, the V gene TRBV19, with TRBD1 matching 10 bases. This CDR3 region has 17 residues. Per the germline V gene, CDR1 is LNHDA and CDR2 is SQIVND (reference sequence). V lost 7 bases and J lost 3; bases outside the gene matches: 12. CDR3 residues: CASIPVPGQGFGNTIYF. The CDR3 DNA reads as TGTGCCAGTATCCCCGTCCCGGGACAGGGGTTTGGAAACACCATATATTTT.

The V gene is TRBV2, the J gene TRBJ1-2, with a tentative D call TRBD1 (5 bases). The germline V gene has CDR1 SNHLY and CDR2 FYNNEI. V dropped 3 bases and J dropped 8 bases, with 10 bases sitting between them. The CDR3 totals 12 residues. This chain's CDR3 is CASSDVDSGYTF. CDR3 coding DNA: TGTGCCAGCAGTGACGTAGACAGCGGCTACACCTTC.

This clone was seen just once. The genes are TRBV4-3 and TRBJ2-1; tentatively, D is TRBD1 (5 bases). Per the germline V gene, CDR1 is LGHNA and CDR2 is YSLEER. The CDR3 runs 14 residues. V lost 4 bases, J lost 1 base, and 8 bases lay in between. The CDR3 sequence: CASSLDKSYNEQFF. As DNA, the CDR3 is TGCGCCAGCAGCCTGGACAAATCCTACAATGAGCAGTTCTTC.

The chain recombines TRBV29-1 with TRBJ2-2, with a possible D match to TRBD1 (5 bases). With 3 bases removed from V and 7 bases from J, the gap between germline ends came to 9 bases. The CDR3 spans 12 residues. Germline V lookup: CDR1 SQVTM, CDR2 ANQGSEA. In DNA, the CDR3 is TGCAGCGTTGATGGGCAGGGCGGGGAGCTGTTTTTT. Its protein product is CSVDGQGGELFF.

This clone has just one count. The V call is TRBV28, the J call TRBJ1-1, with D possibly being TRBD1 (5 bases). The germline gives CDR1 MDHEN, CDR2 SYDVKM. The length of the CDR3 is 15 residues. Trimming took off 5 bases at V and 4 bases at J, with 17 bases between the two ends. The CDR3 region has the DNA TGTGCCAGCAGTGGGTCCGGCCAGGGTGGCACTGAAGCTTTCTTT. Its translation: CASSGSGQGGTEAFF.

The chain recombines TRBV27 with TRBJ2-1; D not resolved. This CDR3 contains 17 residues. Germline V lookup: CDR1 MNHEY, CDR2 SMNVEV (reference sequence). The V end was cut by 0 bases, the J end by 0 bases, with 12 bases between. The CDR3 DNA reads as TGTGCCAGCAGTTTATCAGCACCAAGAAGCTCCTACAATGAGCAGTTCTTC. It encodes CASSLSAPRSSYNEQFF.

The chain links TRBV3-1 (or the pseudogene TRBV3-2) to TRBJ2-2; D possibly corresponds to TRBD1 (6 bases). The germline V gene encodes CDR1 LGHDT and CDR2 YNNKEL (reference sequence). The CDR3 spans 16 residues. The V and J ends lost 0 bases and 7 bases respectively, with 15 bases between them. CDR3 nucleotide sequence: TGTGCCAGCAGCCAAGAAGGACAGCACCTCAGCGGGGAGCTGTTTTTT. Protein sequence: CASSQEGQHLSGELFF.

To note about this clone: This same CDR3 is encoded by further DNA sequences in the sample. The gene calls are TRBV2 and TRBJ2-3, with TRBD2 as a possible D gene (5 bases). The CDR3 is 14 residues long. Germline V CDR1 and CDR2: SNHLY, FYNNEI. Trimming left V 5 bases short and J 2 bases short, with 11 bases between. The chain's CDR3 is CASSRTPSTDTQYF. CDR3 in DNA: TGTGCCAGCAGTCGGACTCCGTCCACAGATACGCAGTATTTT. Drawing the rest from reference TRBV2 and TRBJ2-3, the complete variable domain is EPEVTQTPSHQVTQMGQEVILRCVPISNHLYFYWYRQILGQKVEFLVSFYNNEISEKSEIFDDQFSVERPDGSNFTLKIRSTKLEDSAMYFCASSRTPSTDTQYFGPGTRLTVL.

This chain uses TRBV19 with TRBJ1-5; 12 bases match TRBD1. This CDR3 spans 15 amino acids. J lost 6 bases, V lost 6 bases, and 6 bases had no gene match. The germline V gene has CDR1 LNHDA and CDR2 SQIVND (reference sequence). The CDR3 spells CASRAPGQGAQPQHF. The CDR3 coding sequence is TGTGCCAGTAGGGCACCGGGACAGGGGGCTCAGCCCCAGCATTTT.

The chain joins TRBV30 to TRBJ1-5; D call uncertain. This CDR3 region has 17 residues. Germline V gene data show CDR1 as GTSNPN and CDR2 as SVGIG (reference sequence). Deletions cut 1 base from V and 0 bases from J, with 16 bases between. The CDR3 here is CAWSGARSYGSNQPQHF. The CDR3 nucleotides are TGTGCCTGGAGTGGTGCCCGGTCCTATGGTAGCAATCAGCCCCAGCATTTT.

This clone was counted a single time. In DNA form, the CDR3 reads TGCGCCAGCAGCTCGGGATACCGGGAGTACGAGCAGTACTTC. Translation: CASSSGYREYEQYF. The V call is TRBV5-1, the J call TRBJ2-7; D is possibly TRBD2 (6 bases). V lost 3 bases to trimming and J lost 4 bases, with 14 bases between them. The CDR3 covers 14 residues. Germline assignment: CDR1 SGHRS and CDR2 YFSETQ.

The genes are TRBV2 and TRBJ1-1, with D maybe TRBD1 (6 bases). The germline V and J ends were trimmed by 6 bases and 10 bases, with 21 bases remaining between them. The germline CDR1 and CDR2 sequences are SNHLY and FYNNEI. The CDR3 consists of 14 residues. The CDR3 coding sequence is TGTGCCAGCAGCGATTACCGGGACACCTTTCGAGCTTTCTTT. It translates to CASSDYRDTFRAFF.

V and J are TRBV14 and TRBJ2-7; 11 nucleotides align to TRBD2. CDR1 SGHDN and CDR2 FVKESK come from the germline V gene. V lost 0 bases, J lost 2 bases, and 6 bases stayed unmatched. The CDR3 extends over 17 amino acids. This CDR3 reads CASSQDYGTSGAYEQYF. The CDR3, as DNA: TGTGCCAGCAGCCAAGATTACGGGACTAGCGGAGCCTACGAGCAGTACTTC.